A single TCR beta chain is shown here with its context. This sample was taken from a study of blood T cell repertoires in COVID-19. Study information: Sites across the United States, Italy and Spain contributed samples from acute and convalescent COVID-19. The cDNA or gDNA used as material had been derived from T cells, B-cell-depleted T cells, or PBMCs.

Profiled with immunoSEQ multiplex PCR; TCRdb holds only in-frame clones, not every one. Of around 140,000 clones in the sample, 75% to 90% were seen once. After removal of 6 bases from V and 1 base from J, the junction contained 1 base not matched to a gene. In germline, CDR1 is MNHEY, CDR2 SVGAGI. CDR3 length: 14 amino acids. Input material: peripheral blood. The genes are TRBV6-5 and TRBJ1-1, with TRBD1 matching over 11 bases. This TCR was recovered from a man in his forties or fifties with active or convalescent COVID-19. The CDR3, as DNA: TGTGCCAGCAGAGGGACAGGGGGGAACACTGAAGCTTTCTTT. Its translation is CASRGTGGNTEAFF.